The entry below describes one T cell receptor (beta chain). Researchers ran the PCR with 60 Vbeta and 13 Jbeta primers. Produced via immunoSEQ multiplex PCR; TCRdb's table is partial and in-frame only. Among roughly 100,000 clones listed, about a tenth were seen once. The germline CDR1 and CDR2 sequences are LGHNA and YSLEER. Germline trimming cut 2 bases from V and 5 bases from J; bases unmatched to any gene: 2. This CDR3 comprises 13 residues. This sample stems from a study of cytomegalovirus exposure and HLA in healthy donors. Sequencing was performed on PBMCs. The rearrangement links TRBV4-3 to TRBJ1-1, with 7 bases lining up with TRBD1. The source is a man between 50 and 59 years old in good health and CMV-seropositive. The CDR3: CASSQTRGTEAFF. CDR3 in DNA: TGCGCCAGCAGCCAAACCAGGGGGACTGAAGCTTTCTTT.